The 27 T cell receptor beta chains below were found in one sample sequenced in a study of early T cells in non-severe SARS-CoV-2 infection. TCRdb re-analysed the 5' RACE reads in MiXCR, keeping a single row per CDR3 protein. The sample contains about 70,000 distinct CDR3 sequences, 3.5% to 6% of which appear only once. The material was whole blood, obtained at baseline. The origin of the receptors is an adult who was a healthcare worker with PCR-confirmed SARS-CoV-2 infection or an uninfected control (not recorded which). The donor label of this sample is uncertain.

This clonotype was picked up many times. The V call is TRBV15, the J call TRBJ2-1; 8 bases are shared with TRBD2. The CDR3 is made up of 15 amino acids. V lost 3 bases, J lost 7 bases, and 8 bases stayed unmatched. Per the germline V gene, CDR1 is LNHNV and CDR2 is YYDKDF (reference sequence). CDR3 amino acids: CATSRLSGVMNEQFF. In nucleotides, the CDR3 is TGTGCCACCAGCAGGCTTAGCGGGGTTATGAATGAGCAGTTCTTC.

This clonotype was picked up one time. This rearrangement joins TRBV15 to TRBJ2-5; D is possibly TRBD1 (5 bases). V was cut by 6 bases and J by 1 base, with 12 bases left in between. This CDR3 has 14 residues. Germline CDR1 LNHNV, CDR2 YYDKDF (reference sequence). CDR3 sequence reads: CATSYRRFQETQYF. CDR3 coding DNA: TGTGCCACCAGTTACAGGCGTTTCCAAGAGACCCAGTACTTC.

V and J are TRBV4-2 and TRBJ2-7; D possibly uses TRBD1 or TRBD2 (5 bases each). V was pared by 0 bases and J by 1 base, with 16 bases between. The CDR3 extends over 17 amino acids. Germline V gene sequence: CDR1 LGHNA, CDR2 YNFKEQ. The CDR3 nucleotides read TGTGCCAGCAGCCAAGATCCTGACAGTTCGGGGTCCTACGAGCAGTACTTC. Protein: CASSQDPDSSGSYEQYF.

A few counts support this clonotype. The chain has TRBV7-8 and TRBJ2-7, with D uncertain. Germline V lookup: CDR1 SGHVS, CDR2 FQNEAQ. The CDR3 contains 12 residues. The germline V and J ends were trimmed by 2 bases and 3 bases, with 5 bases remaining between them. The CDR3 is CASSLTFYEQYF. The CDR3 bases are TGTGCCAGCAGCTTAACATTCTACGAGCAGTACTTC.

The V and J genes are TRBV9 and TRBJ2-3, with no clear D. The CDR3 contains 13 residues. Germline loops: CDR1 SGDLS, CDR2 YYNGEE. V was pared by 0 bases and J by 14 bases, with 16 bases between. This CDR3 reads CASSVVGLQALYF. CDR3 DNA: TGTGCCAGCAGCGTAGTTGGGCTACAAGCGCTGTATTTT.

The sample holds a few counts of this clonotype. The V gene is TRBV7-2, the J gene TRBJ2-3; D may correspond to TRBD1 or TRBD2 (5 bases each). Germline V gene sequence: CDR1 SGHTA, CDR2 FQGNSA. Between the trimmed V and J ends, which lost 3 bases and 2 bases, there was a span of 6 bases. The CDR3 covers 13 residues. This CDR3 reads CASSLGVTDTQYF. The CDR3 bases are TGTGCCAGCAGCTTGGGGGTCACAGATACGCAGTATTTT.

In this sample, this clonotype turned up a few times. The chain combines TRBV20-1 with TRBJ1-2; unclear D gene. The CDR3 contains 15 residues. Trimming took off 1 base at V and 6 bases at J, with 18 bases between the two ends. Germline V gene data show CDR1 as DFQATT and CDR2 as SNEGSKA (reference sequence). CDR3 protein: CSARAQSQVLHGYTF. For the CDR3, the DNA is TGCAGTGCTAGAGCCCAGTCGCAGGTCCTCCATGGCTACACCTTC.

This clonotype was counted many times. This chain joins TRBV10-1 and TRBJ1-5, with D unclear. CDR1 and CDR2 (germline): WNHNN, SYGVQD (reference sequence). V lost 6 bases, J lost 6 bases, and 9 bases lay in between. The CDR3 is 12 amino acids. This CDR3 is CASSRTSQPQHF. The CDR3 DNA follows: TGCGCCAGCAGCAGAACGAGTCAGCCCCAGCATTTT.

Regarding this clonotype: Relative to the germline gene, one junction end is altered; a read error may explain this. V gene TRBV5-4 combines with J gene TRBJ2-3, with 9 bases fitting TRBD2. Germline V gene data show CDR1 as SGHNT and CDR2 as YYREEE (reference sequence). This CDR3 is built from 16 residues. The CDR3 DNA sequence: TGTACCAGCATCCCGTACACTAGCGGGCCACCGGATACGCAGTATTTT. It translates to CTSIPYTSGPPDTQYF.

This clonotype occurred a few times. The V and J genes are TRBV6-5 and TRBJ2-7, with a possible D match to TRBD1 (6 bases). Trimming took 6 bases from V and 2 from J, leaving 11 bases between them. CDR1 is MNHEY and CDR2 is SVGAGI in the germline V gene. The CDR3 sequence is 13 residues long. The CDR3 DNA sequence: TGTGCCAGCAGGCTACAGGGCGCCTACGAGCAGTACTTC. Its protein product is CASRLQGAYEQYF.

The rearrangement uses TRBV11-2 and TRBJ2-7; TRBD1 matches 8 bases. CDR3 length equals 14 residues. J lost 0 bases, V lost 5 bases, and 3 bases had no gene match. Per germline, CDR1 SGHAT and CDR2 FQNNGV. The CDR3 region has the DNA TGTGCCAGCAGCGGACAGGGCCCCTCCTACGAGCAGTACTTC. Protein product: CASSGQGPSYEQYF.

This clonotype was observed at least ten times. This chain uses TRBV2 with TRBJ1-1, with 10 nucleotides matching TRBD1. V lost 8 bases, J lost 3 bases, and 15 bases stayed unmatched. The CDR3 has 17 amino acids. Germline CDR1 is SNHLY and CDR2 is FYNNEI. The CDR3 protein is CASRSETGGVMDTEAFF. CDR3 nucleotide sequence: TGTGCCAGCCGGTCGGAGACAGGGGGCGTCATGGACACTGAAGCTTTCTTT.

This clonotype was observed many times. The J gene is TRBJ2-5, the V gene TRBV12-3 or TRBV12-4; D possibly corresponds to TRBD1 (5 bases). Trimming shortened V by 5 bases and J by 5 bases, and 12 bases separated the two germline ends. CDR3 length equals 13 residues. As DNA, the CDR3 is TGTGCCAGCAGTCAGGGTCGCGAGGAGACCCAGTACTTC. Protein product: CASSQGREETQYF.

This clonotype was detected many times. The chain has TRBV7-2 and TRBJ1-6; D call uncertain. This CDR3 region has 16 residues. Germline V gene sequence: CDR1 SGHTA, CDR2 FQGNSA. The V end lost 3 bases, the J end lost 6 bases, and 15 bases lay between the germline ends. The CDR3 protein is CASSFRTGVRNSPLHF. The CDR3 DNA sequence: TGTGCCAGCAGCTTCCGGACTGGAGTCCGTAATTCACCCCTCCACTTT.

This clonotype was detected many times. CDR3 amino acids: CSLISGAGELFF. In DNA form, the CDR3 reads TGCAGCTTAATTAGCGGGGCCGGGGAGCTGTTTTTT. The chain recombines TRBV20-1 with TRBJ2-2; 8 bases align to TRBD2. This CDR3 spans 12 amino acids. Germline assignment: CDR1 DFQATT and CDR2 SNEGSKA (reference sequence).

This clonotype was seen more than once but under ten times. The gene calls are TRBV20-1 and TRBJ2-1, with D maybe TRBD2 (6 bases). This CDR3 has 13 residues. CDR1 is DFQATT, CDR2 SNEGSKA, per germline (reference sequence). The V gene lost 3 bases and the J gene lost 0 bases, with 6 bases spanning the gap. CDR3 nucleotides: TGCAGTGCTAGCGGGGGCTCCTACAATGAGCAGTTCTTC. As protein: CSASGGSYNEQFF.

The chain has TRBV5-1 and TRBJ1-5, with TRBD1 as a possible D gene (6 bases). CDR1 and CDR2 (germline): SGHRS, YFSETQ. V was shortened by 4 bases and J by 3 bases, with 14 bases between the two germline ends. The CDR3 has 15 amino acids. The CDR3 is CASSPQQGINQPQHF. CDR3 nucleotides: TGCGCCAGCAGCCCCCAACAGGGTATCAATCAGCCCCAGCATTTT.

This clonotype showed up many times. The rearrangement uses TRBV18 and TRBJ2-2, with D perhaps TRBD2 (5 bases). The V gene lost 0 bases and the J gene lost 6 bases, with 11 bases spanning the gap. Germline V gives CDR1 KGHSH, CDR2 LQKENI. The CDR3 runs 15 residues. CDR3 protein: CASSPPRLAPGELFF. In nucleotides, the CDR3 is TGTGCCAGCTCACCACCTCGCCTAGCCCCCGGGGAGCTGTTTTTT.

The chain carries TRBV7-2 and TRBJ2-3; a weak D match, TRBD1 (6 bases). The germline V gene encodes CDR1 SGHTA and CDR2 FQGNSA. The CDR3 sequence is 15 residues long. Trimming pared 2 bases from V and 2 bases from J, leaving 11 bases between. The CDR3 region has the DNA TGTGCCAGCAGCTTATCAGGGGCCCTCACAGATACGCAGTATTTT. It is translated as CASSLSGALTDTQYF. The whole variable domain, remainder taken from reference TRBV7-2 and TRBJ2-3, is GAGVSQSPSNKVTEKGKDVELRCDPISGHTALYWYRQSLGQGLEFLIYFQGNSAPDKSGLPSDRFSAERTGGSVSTLTIQRTQQEDSAVYLCASSLSGALTDTQYFGPGTRLTVL.

In this sample, this clonotype turned up many times. The chain is built from TRBV28 and TRBJ2-7; D is unclear. With 2 bases removed from V and 4 bases from J, the gap between germline ends came to 6 bases. CDR3 length equals 12 residues. Germline-derived CDR1 and CDR2 are MDHEN and SYDVKM. This chain's CDR3 is CASSLDGYEQYF. The CDR3 nucleotides read TGTGCCAGCAGTTTAGACGGTTACGAGCAGTACTTC.

This clonotype occurred many times. The gene calls are TRBV6-5 and TRBJ2-7; D perhaps matches TRBD1 (7 bases). Germline V gene sequence: CDR1 MNHEY, CDR2 SVGAGI. CDR3 size: 15 residues. Deletions cut 0 bases from V and 7 bases from J, with 16 bases between. CDR3 in amino acids: CASSYSFARGREQYF. In DNA, the CDR3 is TGTGCCAGCAGTTACTCGTTTGCCAGGGGGAGGGAGCAGTACTTC.

Ten or more counts support this clonotype. The germline gene is not matched at one end of the junction; a read error may be the cause. The chain's CDR3 is CASSPTGNF. In DNA form, the CDR3 reads TGTGCCAGCAGCCCAACAGGGAACTTT. The V and J genes are TRBV7-8 and TRBJ1-1, with TRBD1 as a possible D gene (6 bases). CDR1 and CDR2 from the germline V gene are SGHVS and FQNEAQ. This CDR3 has 9 residues.

There are many counts of this clonotype. This chain links TRBV10-3 with TRBJ2-3, with a possible D match to TRBD1 (5 bases). Per germline, CDR1 ENHRY and CDR2 SYGVKD. The CDR3 length is 16 residues. V shed 2 bases and J shed 0 bases, with 12 bases lying between them. The CDR3 reads CAISEPGKGSTDTQYF. The CDR3 DNA follows: TGTGCCATCAGTGAGCCTGGTAAGGGGAGCACAGATACGCAGTATTTT.

This clonotype was seen only a few times. This sequence joins TRBV10-3 and TRBJ2-7; 7 bases agree with TRBD1. Germline V gene data show CDR1 as ENHRY and CDR2 as SYGVKD. The V gene end was trimmed by 6 bases and the J gene end by 3 bases; junction bases not matched to a gene: 11. The CDR3 contains 15 residues. The CDR3 nucleotides read TGTGCCATCAGGACAGGGTTTGGTGCGGACTACGAGCAGTACTTC. Translation: CAIRTGFGADYEQYF.

This clonotype was counted only a few times. The chain links TRBV7-2 to TRBJ2-2, with D unresolved. Germline-derived CDR1 and CDR2 are SGHTA and FQGNSA. The V and J ends lost 5 bases and 3 bases respectively, with 10 bases between them. The CDR3 is 14 amino acids. In nucleotides, the CDR3 is TGTGCCAGCAGCCTTCGTGGTGACACCGGGGAGCTGTTTTTT. Translating it yields CASSLRGDTGELFF.

Only a few counts were recorded for this clonotype. CDR3 sequence (DNA): TGTGCCAGCAGCTCTACAGGGGGCGCGGATGTGGCTTTCTTT. Its protein is CASSSTGGADVAFF. This sequence joins TRBV7-9 and TRBJ1-1, with 9 bases matching TRBD1. Germline assignment: CDR1 SEHNR and CDR2 FQNEAQ (reference sequence). The CDR3 is made up of 14 amino acids. V was pared by 4 bases and J by 11 bases, with 11 bases of the junction left unmatched.

As to this clonotype: Being one base from a much bigger clone, this may be a read error. V and J are TRBV7-7 and TRBJ2-4; the D call may be TRBD1 or TRBD2 (5 bases each). The CDR3 loop spans 16 amino acids. Germline loops: CDR1 SSHAT, CDR2 FNYEAQ (reference sequence). CDR3 residues: CASSSKTGLAENIQYF. The CDR3, as DNA: TGTGCTAGCAGTTCTAAAACGGGGCTAGCCGAAAACATTCAGTACTTC.